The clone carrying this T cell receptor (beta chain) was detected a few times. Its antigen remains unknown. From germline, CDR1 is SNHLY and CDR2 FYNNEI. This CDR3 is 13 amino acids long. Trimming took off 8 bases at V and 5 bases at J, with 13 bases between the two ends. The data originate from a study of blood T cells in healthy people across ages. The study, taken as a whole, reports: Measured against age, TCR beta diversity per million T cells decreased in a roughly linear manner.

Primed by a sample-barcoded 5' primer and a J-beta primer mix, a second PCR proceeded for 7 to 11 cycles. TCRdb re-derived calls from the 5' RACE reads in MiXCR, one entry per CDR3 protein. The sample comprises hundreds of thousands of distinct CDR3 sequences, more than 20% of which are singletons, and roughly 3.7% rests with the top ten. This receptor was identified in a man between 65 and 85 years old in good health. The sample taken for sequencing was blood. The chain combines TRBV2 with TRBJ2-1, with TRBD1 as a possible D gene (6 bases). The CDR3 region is CASAGQLNNEQFF. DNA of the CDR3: TGTGCCAGCGCTGGACAGCTCAACAATGAGCAGTTCTTC.